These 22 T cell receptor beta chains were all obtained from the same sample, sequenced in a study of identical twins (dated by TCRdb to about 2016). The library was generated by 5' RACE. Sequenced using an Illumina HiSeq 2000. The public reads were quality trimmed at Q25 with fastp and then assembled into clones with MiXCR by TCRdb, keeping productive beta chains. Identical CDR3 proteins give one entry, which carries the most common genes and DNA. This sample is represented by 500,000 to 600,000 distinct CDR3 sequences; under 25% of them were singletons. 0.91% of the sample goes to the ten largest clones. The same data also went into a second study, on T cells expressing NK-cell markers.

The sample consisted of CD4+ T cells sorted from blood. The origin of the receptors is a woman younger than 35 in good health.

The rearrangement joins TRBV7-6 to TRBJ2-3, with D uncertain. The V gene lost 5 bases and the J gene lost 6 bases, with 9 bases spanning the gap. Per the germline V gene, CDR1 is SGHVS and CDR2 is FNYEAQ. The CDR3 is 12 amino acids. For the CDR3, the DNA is TGTGCCAGCAGCATACAAGAGGATACGCAGTATTTT. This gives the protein CASSIQEDTQYF.

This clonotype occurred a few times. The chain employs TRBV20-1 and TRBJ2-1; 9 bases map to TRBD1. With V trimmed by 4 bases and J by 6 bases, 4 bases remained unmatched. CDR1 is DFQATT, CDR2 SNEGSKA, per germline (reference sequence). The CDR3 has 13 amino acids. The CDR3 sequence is CSAITQGANEQFF. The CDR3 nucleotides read TGCAGTGCTATAACACAGGGGGCCAATGAGCAGTTCTTC.

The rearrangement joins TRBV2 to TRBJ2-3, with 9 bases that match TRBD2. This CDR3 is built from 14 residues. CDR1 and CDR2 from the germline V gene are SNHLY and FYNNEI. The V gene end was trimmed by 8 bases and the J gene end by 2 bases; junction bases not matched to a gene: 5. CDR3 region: CASCLAGLTDTQYF. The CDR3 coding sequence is TGTGCCAGCTGTCTAGCGGGGCTCACAGATACGCAGTATTTT.

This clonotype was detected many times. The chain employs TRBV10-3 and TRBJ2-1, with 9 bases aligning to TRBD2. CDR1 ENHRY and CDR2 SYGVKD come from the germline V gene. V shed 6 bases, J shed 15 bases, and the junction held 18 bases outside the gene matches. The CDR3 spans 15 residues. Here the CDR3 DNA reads TGTGCCATCAGAGAGGGGGGCGCTAGCGGGGACCTAAGGTTCTTC. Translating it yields CAIREGGASGDLRFF.

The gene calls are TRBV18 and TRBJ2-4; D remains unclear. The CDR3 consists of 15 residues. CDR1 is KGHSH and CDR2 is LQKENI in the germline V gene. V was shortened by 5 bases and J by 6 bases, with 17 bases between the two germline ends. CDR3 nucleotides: TGTGCCAGCTCAACGTCCCGTCCCCTAAGAAACATTCAGTACTTC. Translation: CASSTSRPLRNIQYF. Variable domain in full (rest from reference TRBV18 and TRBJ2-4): NAGVMQNPRHLVRRRGQEARLRCSPMKGHSHVYWYRQLPEEGLKFMVYLQKENIIDESGMPKERFSAEFPKEGPSILRIQQVVRGDSAAYFCASSTSRPLRNIQYFGAGTRLSVL.

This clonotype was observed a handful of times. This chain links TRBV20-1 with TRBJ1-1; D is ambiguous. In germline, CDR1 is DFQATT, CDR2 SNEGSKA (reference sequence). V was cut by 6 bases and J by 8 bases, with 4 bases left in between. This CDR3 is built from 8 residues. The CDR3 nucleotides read TGCAGTGCCGGGGAAGCTTTCTTT. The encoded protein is CSAGEAFF.

CDR3 sequence: CSASDRRSGWGGELFF. The CDR3 DNA follows: TGCAGTGCTAGTGACAGGAGGTCTGGTTGGGGCGGGGAGCTGTTTTTT. The chain links TRBV20-1 to TRBJ2-2; tentatively, D is TRBD1 (6 bases). CDR3 length equals 16 residues. Deletions cut 3 bases from V and 7 bases from J, with 21 bases between. Per germline, CDR1 DFQATT and CDR2 SNEGSKA (reference sequence).

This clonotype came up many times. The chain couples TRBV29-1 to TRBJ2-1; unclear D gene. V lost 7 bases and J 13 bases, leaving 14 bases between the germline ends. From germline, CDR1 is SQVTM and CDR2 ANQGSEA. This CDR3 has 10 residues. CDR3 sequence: CSGVVLEQFF. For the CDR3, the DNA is TGCAGCGGGGTGGTGCTGGAACAGTTCTTC.

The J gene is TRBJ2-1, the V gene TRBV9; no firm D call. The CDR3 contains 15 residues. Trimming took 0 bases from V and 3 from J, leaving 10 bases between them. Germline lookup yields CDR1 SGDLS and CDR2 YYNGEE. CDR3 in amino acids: CASSVGLVDYNEQFF. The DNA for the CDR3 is TGTGCCAGCAGCGTAGGGCTGGTTGACTACAATGAGCAGTTCTTC. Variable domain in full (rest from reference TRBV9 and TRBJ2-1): DSGVTQTPKHLITATGQRVTLRCSPRSGDLSVYWYQQSLDQGLQFLIQYYNGEERAKGNILERFSAQQFPDLHSELNLSSLELGDSALYFCASSVGLVDYNEQFFGPGTRLTVL.

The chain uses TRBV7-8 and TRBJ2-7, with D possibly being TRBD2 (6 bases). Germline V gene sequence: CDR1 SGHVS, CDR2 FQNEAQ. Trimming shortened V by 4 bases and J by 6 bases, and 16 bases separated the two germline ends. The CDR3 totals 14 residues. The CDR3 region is CASSSYRVGGEQYF. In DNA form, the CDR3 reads TGTGCCAGCAGCTCCTATCGGGTGGGGGGCGAGCAGTACTTC.

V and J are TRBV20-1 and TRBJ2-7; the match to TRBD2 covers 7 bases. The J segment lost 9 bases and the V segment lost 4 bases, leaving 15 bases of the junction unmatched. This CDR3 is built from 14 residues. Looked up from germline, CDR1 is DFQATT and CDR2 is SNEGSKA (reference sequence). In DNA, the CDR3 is TGCAGTGCTAAATCCGGGACTAACCCTACGATGCAGTACTTC. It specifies CSAKSGTNPTMQYF.

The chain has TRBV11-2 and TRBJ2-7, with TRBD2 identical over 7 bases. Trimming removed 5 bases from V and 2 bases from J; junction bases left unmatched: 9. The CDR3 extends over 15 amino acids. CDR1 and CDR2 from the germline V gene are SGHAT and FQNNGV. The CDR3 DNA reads TGTGCCAGCAGCCCCAGGGTCCGGGGGGCCTACGAGCAGTACTTC. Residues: CASSPRVRGAYEQYF.

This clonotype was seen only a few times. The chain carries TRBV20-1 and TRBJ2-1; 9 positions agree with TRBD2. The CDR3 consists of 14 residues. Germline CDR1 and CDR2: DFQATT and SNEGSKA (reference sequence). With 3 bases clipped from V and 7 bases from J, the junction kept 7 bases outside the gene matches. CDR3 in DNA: TGCAGTGCTAGGTCGACTAGCGGCCAAAATGAGCAGTTCTTC. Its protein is CSARSTSGQNEQFF.

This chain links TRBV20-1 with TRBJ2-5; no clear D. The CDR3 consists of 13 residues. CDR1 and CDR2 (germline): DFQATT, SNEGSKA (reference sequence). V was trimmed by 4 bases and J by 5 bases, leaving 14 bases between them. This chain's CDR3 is CSAMGLSRETQYF. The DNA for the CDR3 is TGCAGTGCTATGGGCCTCTCGCGGGAGACCCAGTACTTC.

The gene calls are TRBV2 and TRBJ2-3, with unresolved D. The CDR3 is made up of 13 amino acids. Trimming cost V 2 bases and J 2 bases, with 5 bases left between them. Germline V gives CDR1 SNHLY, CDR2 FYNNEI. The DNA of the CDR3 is TGTGCCAGCAGTGAACAGCTCACAGATACGCAGTATTTT. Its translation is CASSEQLTDTQYF.

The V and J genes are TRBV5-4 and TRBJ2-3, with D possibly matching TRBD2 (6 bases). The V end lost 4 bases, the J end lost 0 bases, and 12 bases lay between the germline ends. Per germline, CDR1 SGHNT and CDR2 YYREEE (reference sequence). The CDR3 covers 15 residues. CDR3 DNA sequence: TGTGCCAGCAGCCTGGGACTTCTTAGCACAGATACGCAGTATTTT. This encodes CASSLGLLSTDTQYF.

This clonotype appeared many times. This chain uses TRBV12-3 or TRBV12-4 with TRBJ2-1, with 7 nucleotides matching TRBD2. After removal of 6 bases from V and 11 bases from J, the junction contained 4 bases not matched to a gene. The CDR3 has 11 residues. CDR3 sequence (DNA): TGTGCCAGCAGGCGGGAGTTCCAGCAGTTCTTC. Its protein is CASRREFQQFF.

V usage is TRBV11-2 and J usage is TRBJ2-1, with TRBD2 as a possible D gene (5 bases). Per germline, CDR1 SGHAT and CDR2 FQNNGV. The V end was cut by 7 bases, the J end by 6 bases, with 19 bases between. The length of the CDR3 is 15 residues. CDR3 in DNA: TGTGCCAGCACCCCGGGGATTTCCCGTCCCAATGAGCAGTTCTTC. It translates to CASTPGISRPNEQFF. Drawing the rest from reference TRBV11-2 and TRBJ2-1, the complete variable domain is EAGVAQSPRYKIIEKRQSVAFWCNPISGHATLYWYQQILGQGPKLLIQFQNNGVVDDSQLPKDRFSAERLKGVDSTLKIQPAKLEDSAVYLCASTPGISRPNEQFFGPGTRLTVL.

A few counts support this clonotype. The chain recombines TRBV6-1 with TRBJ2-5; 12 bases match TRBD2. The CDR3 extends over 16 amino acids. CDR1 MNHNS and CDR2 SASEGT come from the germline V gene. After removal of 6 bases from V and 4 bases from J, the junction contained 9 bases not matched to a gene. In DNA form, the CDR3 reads TGTGCCAGCAGCCTTGGACTAGCGGGACTCGGAGAGACCCAGTACTTC. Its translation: CASSLGLAGLGETQYF.

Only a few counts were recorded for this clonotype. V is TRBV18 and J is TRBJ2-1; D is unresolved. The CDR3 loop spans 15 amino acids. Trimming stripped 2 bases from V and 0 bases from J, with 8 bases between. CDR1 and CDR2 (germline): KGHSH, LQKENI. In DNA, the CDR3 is TGTGCCAGCTCACCAGAACAGAGCTCCTACAATGAGCAGTTCTTC. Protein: CASSPEQSSYNEQFF.

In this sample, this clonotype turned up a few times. As DNA, the CDR3 is TGTGCCAGCACCGAGACAGGGGAGTACAATGAGCAGTTCTTC. It encodes CASTETGEYNEQFF. The rearrangement uses TRBV5-4 and TRBJ2-1; 8 bases line up with TRBD1. The CDR3 contains 14 residues. V lost 6 bases to trimming and J lost 4 bases; unmatched junction nucleotides: 6. The germline V gene encodes CDR1 SGHNT and CDR2 YYREEE (reference sequence).

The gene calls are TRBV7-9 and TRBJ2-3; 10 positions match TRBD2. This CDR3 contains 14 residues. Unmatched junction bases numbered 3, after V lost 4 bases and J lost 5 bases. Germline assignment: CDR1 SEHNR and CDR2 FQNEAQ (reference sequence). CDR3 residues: CASSYSSGGDTQYF. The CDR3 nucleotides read TGTGCCAGCAGCTACTCTAGCGGGGGAGATACGCAGTATTTT.